Sequencing of this T cell receptor (beta chain) was carried out in a study of blood T cells in healthy people across ages. Study outcomes and limitations: While age rose, TCR beta diversity per million T cells dropped in a roughly linear way.

Trimming took 4 bases from V and 1 from J; bases not matched to a gene: 4. Germline CDR1 and CDR2: MNHNS and SASEGT. The CDR3 has 15 amino acids. On this clonotype itself: Its antigen is undetermined.

A J-beta primer mix and a sample-barcoded 5' primer were used in a second PCR of roughly 7 to 12 cycles. TCRdb passed the 5' RACE reads through MiXCR, listing each CDR3 protein once. This sample has approximately 780,000 distinct CDR3 sequences, with around 24% found just once. These data were also reused for a study on T cells of mothers and their children.

Sequencing was performed on blood. The source of this sequence is a boy younger than 18 in good health. The genes are TRBV6-1 and TRBJ2-7; TRBD1 aligns across 10 bases. The CDR3 here is CASSVRTGGSYEQYF. Written as DNA, the CDR3 is TGTGCCAGCAGTGTTAGGACAGGGGGGTCCTACGAGCAGTACTTC.